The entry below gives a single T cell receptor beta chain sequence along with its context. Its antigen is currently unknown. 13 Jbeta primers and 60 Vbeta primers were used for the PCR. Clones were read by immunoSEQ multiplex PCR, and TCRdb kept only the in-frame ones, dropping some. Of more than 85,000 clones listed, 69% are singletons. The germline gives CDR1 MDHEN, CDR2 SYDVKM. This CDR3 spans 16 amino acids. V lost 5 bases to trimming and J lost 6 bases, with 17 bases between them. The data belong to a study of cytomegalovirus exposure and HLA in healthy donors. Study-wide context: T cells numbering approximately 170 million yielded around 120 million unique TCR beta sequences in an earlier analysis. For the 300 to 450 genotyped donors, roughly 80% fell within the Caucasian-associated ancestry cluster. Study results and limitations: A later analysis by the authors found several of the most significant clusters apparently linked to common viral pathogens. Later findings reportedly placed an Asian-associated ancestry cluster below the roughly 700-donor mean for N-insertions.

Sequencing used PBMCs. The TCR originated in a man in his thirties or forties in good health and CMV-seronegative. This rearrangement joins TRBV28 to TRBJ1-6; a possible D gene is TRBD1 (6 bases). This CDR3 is CASSAPYRTANSPLHF. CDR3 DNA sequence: TGTGCCAGCAGTGCCCCGTACCGGACAGCTAATTCACCCCTCCACTTT. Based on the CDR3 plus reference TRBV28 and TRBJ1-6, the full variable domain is DVKVTQSSRYLVKRTGEKVFLECVQDMDHENMFWYRQDPGLGLRLIYFSYDVKMKEKGDIPEGYSVSREKKERFSLILESASTNQTSMYLCASSAPYRTANSPLHFGNGTRLTVT.